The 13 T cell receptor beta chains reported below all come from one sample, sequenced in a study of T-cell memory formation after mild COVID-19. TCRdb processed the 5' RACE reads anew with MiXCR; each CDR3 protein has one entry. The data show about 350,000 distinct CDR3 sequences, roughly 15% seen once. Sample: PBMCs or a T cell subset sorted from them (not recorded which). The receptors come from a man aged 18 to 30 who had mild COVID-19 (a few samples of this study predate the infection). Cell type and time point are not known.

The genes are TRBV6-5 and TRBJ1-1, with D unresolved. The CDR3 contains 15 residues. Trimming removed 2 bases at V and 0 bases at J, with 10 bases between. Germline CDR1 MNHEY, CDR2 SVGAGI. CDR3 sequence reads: CASSYMAGVNTEAFF. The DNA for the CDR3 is TGTGCCAGCAGTTACATGGCAGGAGTGAACACTGAAGCTTTCTTT.

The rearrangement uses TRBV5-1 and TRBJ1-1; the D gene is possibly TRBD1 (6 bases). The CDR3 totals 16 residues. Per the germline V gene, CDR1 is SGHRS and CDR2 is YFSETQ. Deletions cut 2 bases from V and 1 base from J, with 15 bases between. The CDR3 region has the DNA TGCGCCAGCAGCTTCGGACAGATAAACCGGAACACTGAAGCTTTCTTT. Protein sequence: CASSFGQINRNTEAFF.

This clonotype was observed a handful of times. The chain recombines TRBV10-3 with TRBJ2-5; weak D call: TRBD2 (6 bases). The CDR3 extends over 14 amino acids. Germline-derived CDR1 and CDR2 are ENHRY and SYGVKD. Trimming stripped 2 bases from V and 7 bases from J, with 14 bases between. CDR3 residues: CAISEGLPRGTQYF. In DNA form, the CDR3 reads TGTGCCATCAGTGAGGGACTACCTAGAGGGACCCAGTACTTC.

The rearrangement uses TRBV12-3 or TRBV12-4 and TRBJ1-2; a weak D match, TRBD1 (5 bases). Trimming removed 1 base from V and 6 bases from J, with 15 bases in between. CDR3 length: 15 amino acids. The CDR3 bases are TGTGCCAGCAGTTTAGAGGGGCTGAGGGGCGATGGCTACACCTTC. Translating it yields CASSLEGLRGDGYTF.

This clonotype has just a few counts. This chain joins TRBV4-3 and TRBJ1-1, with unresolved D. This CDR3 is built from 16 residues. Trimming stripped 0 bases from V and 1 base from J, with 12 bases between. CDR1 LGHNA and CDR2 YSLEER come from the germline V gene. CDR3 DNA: TGCGCCAGCAGCCAAGAAAAGACGGAGTCGAACACTGAAGCTTTCTTT. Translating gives CASSQEKTESNTEAFF.

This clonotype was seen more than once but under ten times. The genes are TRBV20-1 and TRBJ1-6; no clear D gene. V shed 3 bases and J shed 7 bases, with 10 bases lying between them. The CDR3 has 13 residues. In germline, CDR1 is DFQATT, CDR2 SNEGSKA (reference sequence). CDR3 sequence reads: CSARLLRNSPLHF. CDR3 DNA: TGCAGTGCTAGGTTGCTGAGGAATTCACCCCTCCACTTT.

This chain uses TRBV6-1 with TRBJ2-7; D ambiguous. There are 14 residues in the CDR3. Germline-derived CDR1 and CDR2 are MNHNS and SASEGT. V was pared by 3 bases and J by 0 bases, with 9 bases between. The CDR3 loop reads CASSDTRPSYEQYF. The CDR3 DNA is TGTGCCAGCAGTGATACAAGGCCCTCCTACGAGCAGTACTTC.

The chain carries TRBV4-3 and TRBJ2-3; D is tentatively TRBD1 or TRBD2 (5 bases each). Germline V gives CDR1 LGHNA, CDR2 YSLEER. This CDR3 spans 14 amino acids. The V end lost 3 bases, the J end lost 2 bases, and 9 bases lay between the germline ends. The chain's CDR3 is CASSQRDPTDTQYF. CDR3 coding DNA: TGCGCCAGCAGCCAGAGGGACCCCACAGATACGCAGTATTTT.

CDR3 DNA: TGCGCCAGCAGCGGGGTAGGTAGGTCATACACTGAAGCTTTCTTT. It yields the protein CASSGVGRSYTEAFF. The chain employs TRBV4-1 and TRBJ1-1, with D hard to call. CDR1 is MGHRA and CDR2 is YSYEKL in the germline V gene. Trimming removed 5 bases from V and 3 bases from J, with 16 bases in between. This CDR3 comprises 15 residues.

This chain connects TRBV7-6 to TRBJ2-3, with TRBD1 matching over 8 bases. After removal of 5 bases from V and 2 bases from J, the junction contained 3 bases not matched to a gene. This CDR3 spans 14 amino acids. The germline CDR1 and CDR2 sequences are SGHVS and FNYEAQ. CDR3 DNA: TGTGCCAGCAGCGAGACAGGGGACACAGATACGCAGTATTTT. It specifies CASSETGDTDTQYF.

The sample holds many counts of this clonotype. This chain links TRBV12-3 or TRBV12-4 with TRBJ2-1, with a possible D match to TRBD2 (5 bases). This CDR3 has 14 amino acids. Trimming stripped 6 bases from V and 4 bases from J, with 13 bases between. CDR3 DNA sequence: TGTGCCAGCAGATCAGGACTCTCGTACAATGAGCAGTTCTTC. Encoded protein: CASRSGLSYNEQFF.

CDR3 DNA: TGTGCCAGCAGTTACCGGGGAGCAGCGGGGCAAGAGACCCAGTACTTC. Translating gives CASSYRGAAGQETQYF. This rearrangement joins TRBV6-5 to TRBJ2-5, with TRBD2 matching over 7 bases. The V gene end was trimmed by 2 bases and the J gene end by 2 bases; junction bases not matched to a gene: 8. The CDR3 sequence is 16 residues long. Germline CDR1 and CDR2: MNHEY and SVGAGI.

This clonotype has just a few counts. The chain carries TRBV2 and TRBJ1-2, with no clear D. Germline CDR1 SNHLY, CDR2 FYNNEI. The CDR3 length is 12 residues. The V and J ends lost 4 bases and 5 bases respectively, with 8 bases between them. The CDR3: CASSGPGYGYTF. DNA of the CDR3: TGTGCCAGCAGTGGGCCCGGGTATGGCTACACCTTC.